This TCR beta chain appears in the sequencing data of a study of radiotherapy plus CTLA-4 blockade in lung cancer. With regard to this clone: What it binds is unknown.

Focal radiation plus CTLA-4 blockade with ipilimumab was administered to patients who had chemo-refractory metastatic non-small-cell lung cancer. Sequencing used immunoSEQ multiplex PCR; TCRdb keeps in-frame clones, though not all of them. The repertoire holds more than 55,000 clones, with just over 75% as singletons. Study outcomes and limitations: Tumor-derived TCR clones expanded in blood after radiotherapy plus ipilimumab.

CDR1 and CDR2 (germline): MNHNS, SASEGT. CDR3 length: 13 amino acids. Trimming shortened V by 7 bases and J by 2 bases, and 11 bases separated the two germline ends. The receptor's source is a human donor with non-small cell lung cancer who had a partial response to radiotherapy plus ipilimumab. The genes are TRBV6-1 and TRBJ1-2, with D tentatively TRBD1 (5 bases). The source material was peripheral blood, sampled from a patient treated with radiotherapy plus ipilimumab. For the CDR3, the DNA is TGTGCCAGCACCCTACAGGACAACTATGGCTACACCTTC. It translates to CASTLQDNYGYTF.